This T cell receptor beta chain was recorded in a study of blood T cell repertoires in COVID-19. Study-level information: Material from acute and convalescent COVID-19 was sourced from the United States, Italy and Spain. T cells, B-cell-depleted T cells, or PBMCs supplied cDNA or gDNA.

Original handling: How many nucleated cells were present was estimated from reference gene primer amplification. Libraries were prepared by immunoSEQ multiplex PCR; TCRdb keeps only in-frame clonotypes and omits some of them. The D gene and trimming were derived from the DNA, and the V and J assignments and clone size from that table. Of around 200,000 clones in the sample, about 80% were seen once. Sequencing used peripheral blood. The receptor was isolated from a human donor with acute or convalescent COVID-19. The donor label of this sample is uncertain.

CDR3: CASSWTGDNRETQYF. Written as DNA, the CDR3 is TGCGCCAGCAGCTGGACAGGGGATAATCGGGAGACCCAGTACTTC. The chain joins TRBV5-1 to TRBJ2-5; 9 nucleotides agree with TRBD1. There are 15 residues in the CDR3. Germline assignment: CDR1 SGHRS and CDR2 YFSETQ. Trimming at V came to 3 bases and at J to 5 bases, leaving 8 bases not matched to a gene. Full variable domain (outside the CDR3, taken from reference TRBV5-1 and TRBJ2-5): KAGVTQTPRYLIKTRGQQVTLSCSPISGHRSVSWYQQTPGQGLQFLFEYFSETQRNKGNFPGRFSGRQFSNSRSEMNVSTLELGDSALYLCASSWTGDNRETQYFGPGTRLLVL.